This T cell receptor (beta chain) was captured in a study of blood T cells in healthy people across ages. Findings and limits, study-wide: Strong correlation linked observed beta diversity and percent naive T cells.

Germline-derived CDR1 and CDR2 are DFQATT and SNEGSKA (reference sequence). J gave up 3 bases and V 3 bases, and 6 bases lay outside the gene matches. CDR3 size: 16 residues. Note on this clonotype: Its antigen is currently unknown.

The authors ran a second PCR of roughly 7 to 11 cycles using a sample-barcoded 5' primer and a J-beta primer mix. From the 5' RACE reads, TCRdb called clonotypes with MiXCR, one entry per CDR3 protein. In the table there are under 2,000,000 distinct CDR3 sequences, about 50% of which are singletons. This sequence was found in a woman aged 40 to 50 in good health. The sample consisted of blood. V usage is TRBV20-1 and J usage is TRBJ2-2; 11 bases align to TRBD2. CDR3 coding DNA: TGCAGTGCTAGGGACCTAGCGGGGGGCCACACCGGGGAGCTGTTTTTT. Translated, it gives CSARDLAGGHTGELFF.